These 20 T cell receptor beta chains came from one sample sequenced in a study of cytomegalovirus exposure and HLA in healthy donors. Vbeta (60) and Jbeta (13) primers were used in the PCR. Some clones are missing from TCRdb's copy, which holds only in-frame ones; the method was immunoSEQ multiplex PCR. The table shows approximately 97,000 clones, with approximately 64% occurring only once. The specimen was PBMCs. The receptors stem from a human donor in good health.

The chain joins TRBV4-1 to TRBJ2-7, with TRBD2 matching 10 bases. The CDR3 contains 15 residues. Germline V lookup: CDR1 MGHRA, CDR2 YSYEKL. J was trimmed by 9 bases and V by 1 base; bases with no gene match: 9. CDR3 in DNA: TGCGCCAGCAGCCAAGGCGCTAGCGGGAGTCGCCGGCAGTACTTC. This codes for CASSQGASGSRRQYF.

The chain employs TRBV19 and TRBJ2-2, with 13 bases fitting TRBD2. Germline CDR1 LNHDA, CDR2 SQIVND (reference sequence). The ends lost 7 bases at V and 2 bases at J; junction bases unmatched: 10. The CDR3 length is 18 residues. This CDR3 reads CASTGLAGPPINTGELFF. The CDR3 nucleotides are TGTGCCAGTACGGGACTAGCGGGACCCCCAATAAACACCGGGGAGCTGTTTTTT.

The chain joins TRBV5-1 to TRBJ1-1, with D uncertain. The germline V gene encodes CDR1 SGHRS and CDR2 YFSETQ. The CDR3 loop spans 16 amino acids. Deletions cut 0 bases from V and 1 base from J, with 13 bases between. CDR3 DNA sequence: TGCGCCAGCAGCTTGGACCCCTCGGGTAAGAACACTGAAGCTTTCTTT. It yields the protein CASSLDPSGKNTEAFF.

On this clone itself: The germline gene is not matched at one end of the junction; a read error may be the cause. This chain links TRBV27 with TRBJ2-3; 7 bases align to TRBD1. The CDR3 contains 15 residues. The germline V gene encodes CDR1 MNHEY and CDR2 SMNVEV (reference sequence). The CDR3 protein is CASSWTGAHTGTQYF. CDR3 coding DNA: TGTGCCAGCAGTTGGACAGGAGCGCACACAGGTACGCAGTATTTT.

This chain joins TRBV5-6 and TRBJ1-1; D is uncertain. Germline values: CDR1 SGHDT, CDR2 YYEEEE. Trimming left V 0 bases short and J 1 base short, with 13 bases between. The CDR3 is 16 amino acids. In DNA form, the CDR3 reads TGTGCCAGCAGCTTGGCTTCCGGTTACAGGAACACTGAAGCTTTCTTT. This encodes CASSLASGYRNTEAFF. Complete variable domain (other parts from reference TRBV5-6 and TRBJ1-1): DAGVTQSPTHLIKTRGQQVTLRCSPKSGHDTVSWYQQALGQGPQFIFQYYEEEERQRGNFPDRFSGHQFPNYSSELNVNALLLGDSALYLCASSLASGYRNTEAFFGQGTRLTVV.

Turning to this clone: The CDR3 does not close with the conserved phenylalanine or tryptophan, likely indicating a read error. The DNA is left out, because the CDR3 cannot be placed on it with certainty; the CDR3 is given as TCRdb lists it. The chain employs TRBV21-1 and TRBJ2-3; no DNA check was done on the table's D call, TRBD1. TRBV21-1 is a pseudogene. The CDR3 spans 11 amino acids, including both terminal residues. The CDR3 reads CASHRQGGHGD.

The gene calls are TRBV19 and TRBJ2-2; possible D gene TRBD1, 5 bases. Trimming left V 3 bases short and J 7 bases short, with 6 bases between. CDR3 length equals 12 residues. Germline values: CDR1 LNHDA, CDR2 SQIVND (reference sequence). CDR3 loop: CASSIGHGELFF. The CDR3 nucleotides are TGTGCCAGTAGTATCGGACACGGGGAGCTGTTTTTT.

The chain combines TRBV30 with TRBJ1-2; D is unclear. V was shortened by 2 bases and J by 8 bases, with 9 bases between the two germline ends. CDR1 and CDR2 from the germline V gene are GTSNPN and SVGIG (reference sequence). The CDR3 contains 11 residues. CDR3 DNA: TGTGCCTGGAGTAAGTGGGAGGGCTACACCTTC. Translation gives CAWSKWEGYTF. The full variable domain, rest sourced from reference TRBV30 and TRBJ1-2, is SQTIHQWPATLVQPVGSPLSLECTVEGTSNPNLYWYRQAAGRGLQLLFYSVGIGQISSEVPQNLSASRPQDRQFILSSKKLLLSDSGFYLCAWSKWEGYTFGSGTRLTVV.

The chain couples TRBV15 to TRBJ2-2; maybe TRBD2 (5 bases). Germline CDR1 is LNHNV and CDR2 is YYDKDF (reference sequence). The CDR3 extends over 12 amino acids. V lost 4 bases to trimming and J lost 6 bases, with 6 bases between them. DNA of the CDR3: TGTGCCACCAGCATGAGGGCCGGGGAGCTGTTTTTT. This sequence encodes CATSMRAGELFF. The variable domain in full, with the rest retrieved from reference TRBV15 and TRBJ2-2, is DAMVIQNPRYQVTQFGKPVTLSCSQTLNHNVMYWYQQKSSQAPKLLFHYYDKDFNNEADTPDNFQSRRPNTSFCFLDIRSPGLGDTAMYLCATSMRAGELFFGEGSRLTVL.

This rearrangement joins TRBV5-4 to TRBJ2-3, with TRBD2 identical over 8 bases. V gave up 2 bases and J gave up 0 bases; unmatched junction bases: 8. CDR3 length: 17 amino acids. From germline, CDR1 is SGHNT and CDR2 YYREEE (reference sequence). CDR3 DNA sequence: TGTGCCAGCAGCTTTGAGCGGGGGACCCCTAGCACAGATACGCAGTATTTT. It is translated as CASSFERGTPSTDTQYF.

The chain recombines TRBV19 with TRBJ2-5; D remains unclear. The germline V and J ends were trimmed by 6 bases and 5 bases, with 16 bases remaining between them. The CDR3 extends over 14 amino acids. The V gene's germline CDR1 is LNHDA and CDR2 SQIVND (reference sequence). The CDR3 sequence is CASRPELVAETQYF. The CDR3 DNA is TGTGCCAGTAGGCCCGAGTTGGTCGCGGAGACCCAGTACTTC.

The rearrangement uses TRBV7-9 and TRBJ2-7, with D unresolved. The ends were cut back, 5 bases at V and 0 bases at J, with 14 bases in the middle. Germline V lookup: CDR1 SEHNR, CDR2 FQNEAQ (reference sequence). The CDR3 is made up of 15 amino acids. This CDR3 is CASSPTARSSYEQYF. DNA of the CDR3: TGTGCCAGCAGCCCAACCGCAAGGAGCTCCTACGAGCAGTACTTC.

The V call is TRBV28, the J call TRBJ2-5, with D unresolved. The CDR3 runs 11 residues. Germline CDR1 and CDR2: MDHEN and SYDVKM. V was trimmed by 6 bases and J by 5 bases, leaving 7 bases between them. The CDR3 spells CASSPRETQYF. CDR3 coding DNA: TGTGCCAGCAGCCCGAGGGAGACCCAGTACTTC. Based on the CDR3 plus reference TRBV28 and TRBJ2-5, the full variable domain is DVKVTQSSRYLVKRTGEKVFLECVQDMDHENMFWYRQDPGLGLRLIYFSYDVKMKEKGDIPEGYSVSREKKERFSLILESASTNQTSMYLCASSPRETQYFGPGTRLLVL.

This rearrangement joins TRBV7-9 to TRBJ2-5; 15 nucleotides agree with TRBD2. The CDR3 spans 17 residues. The germline V gene encodes CDR1 SEHNR and CDR2 FQNEAQ (reference sequence). J gave up 4 bases and V 8 bases, and 11 bases lay outside the gene matches. The CDR3 DNA reads TGTGCCAGCGAGTCGGGACTAGCGGGAGGAGGAGGAGAGACCCAGTACTTC. It translates to CASESGLAGGGGETQYF.

There are a few counts of this clone. The chain is built from TRBV7-9 and TRBJ2-7; D possibly corresponds to TRBD2 (6 bases). Trimming left V 7 bases short and J 0 bases short, with 19 bases between. Germline assignment: CDR1 SEHNR and CDR2 FQNEAQ (reference sequence). This CDR3 has 16 amino acids. The CDR3 sequence: CASTGGGLRSSYEQYF. The CDR3 DNA reads as TGTGCCAGCACCGGGGGTGGACTCAGGAGCTCCTACGAGCAGTACTTC.

This clone has just a few counts. The J gene is TRBJ1-5, the V gene TRBV19; D uncertain. The CDR3 spans 14 residues. Germline V gene data show CDR1 as LNHDA and CDR2 as SQIVND (reference sequence). Trimming took off 0 bases at V and 10 bases at J, with 13 bases between the two ends. The CDR3 DNA follows: TGTGCCAGTAGTATAGACCCAGAGGGTTTTCCCCAGCATTTT. It yields the protein CASSIDPEGFPQHF.

This clone was counted a few times. J is TRBJ2-1 and V is TRBV28; 10 positions match TRBD1. The ends lost 1 base at V and 8 bases at J; junction bases unmatched: 14. Germline CDR1 is MDHEN and CDR2 is SYDVKM. This CDR3 comprises 18 residues. Here the CDR3 reads CASSLLGWGQGSLDEQFF. CDR3 nucleotide sequence: TGTGCCAGCAGTTTATTGGGGTGGGGACAGGGGTCCCTCGATGAGCAGTTCTTC.

The CDR3 loop reads CATRGRQINSPLHF. For the CDR3, the DNA is TGTGCCACCAGAGGAAGACAGATTAATTCACCCCTCCACTTT. The chain carries TRBV15 and TRBJ1-6, with D possibly matching TRBD1 (5 bases). Germline loops: CDR1 LNHNV, CDR2 YYDKDF (reference sequence). Trimming stripped 6 bases from V and 6 bases from J, with 12 bases between. The CDR3 spans 14 residues. Drawing the rest from reference TRBV15 and TRBJ1-6, the complete variable domain is DAMVIQNPRYQVTQFGKPVTLSCSQTLNHNVMYWYQQKSSQAPKLLFHYYDKDFNNEADTPDNFQSRRPNTSFCFLDIRSPGLGDTAMYLCATRGRQINSPLHFGNGTRLTVT.

The rearrangement uses TRBV6-1 and TRBJ2-7; possibly TRBD1 for D (5 bases). Germline CDR1 MNHNS, CDR2 SASEGT. Trimming left V 5 bases short and J 3 bases short, with 17 bases between. This CDR3 has 15 amino acids. The CDR3, as DNA: TGTGCCAGCAGTTCACCTCAGGGTTCGGGCTACGAGCAGTACTTC. It encodes CASSSPQGSGYEQYF.

The chain employs TRBV27 and TRBJ2-1, with TRBD1 as a possible D gene (6 bases). CDR3 length: 15 amino acids. Looked up from germline, CDR1 is MNHEY and CDR2 is SMNVEV (reference sequence). V lost 5 bases, J lost 10 bases, and 21 bases lay in between. The CDR3 loop is CASSPQGRPGTEQFF. The DNA of the CDR3 is TGTGCCAGCAGTCCCCAGGGGCGGCCTGGAACGGAGCAGTTCTTC.